One and the same sample provided the 11 T cell receptor beta chains below, sequenced in a study of T-cell memory formation after mild COVID-19. MiXCR was run by TCRdb on the 5' RACE reads, yielding one entry per CDR3 protein. The sample consists of roughly 350,000 distinct CDR3 sequences, more than 20% of them appearing once. The material sequenced was PBMCs or a T cell subset sorted from them (not recorded which). Every receptor here comes from an adult woman who had mild COVID-19 (a few samples of this study predate the infection). Cell type and time point are not known.

This clonotype showed up many times. The CDR3 sequence is CASSSSTSSYNEQFF. The CDR3 DNA is TGTGCCAGCAGCTCTAGCACTAGCTCCTACAATGAGCAGTTCTTC. The chain links TRBV7-6 to TRBJ2-1; a weak D match, TRBD2 (5 bases). This CDR3 comprises 15 residues. Germline lookup yields CDR1 SGHVS and CDR2 FNYEAQ. Trimming removed 4 bases from V and 0 bases from J, with 10 bases in between.

V is TRBV7-9 and J is TRBJ1-1, with 10 bases aligning to TRBD1. With 5 bases clipped from V and 7 bases from J, the junction kept 7 bases outside the gene matches. This CDR3 has 14 residues. Germline values: CDR1 SEHNR, CDR2 FQNEAQ (reference sequence). Here the CDR3 reads CASSPGQGLSEAFF. DNA of the CDR3: TGTGCCAGCAGCCCGGGACAGGGGCTTAGTGAAGCTTTCTTT.

This clonotype occurred a few times. The J gene is TRBJ2-6, the V gene TRBV2, with 9 nucleotides matching TRBD1. V lost 11 bases to trimming and J lost 2 bases; unmatched junction nucleotides: 22. The CDR3 runs 20 residues. CDR1 and CDR2 from the germline V gene are SNHLY and FYNNEI. Here the CDR3 DNA reads TGTGCCGTCCTCGGTTGGACCATCCAAGGGACAGGGCCTGGGGCCAACGTCCTGACTTTC. Protein product: CAVLGWTIQGTGPGANVLTF.

This clonotype occurred a few times. This chain uses TRBV12-3 or TRBV12-4 with TRBJ2-7, with 8 bases matching TRBD2. This CDR3 contains 13 residues. The junction had 5 bases not matched to a gene; V was cut back by 3 bases and J by 7 bases. CDR3 amino acids: CASSFAGGREQYF. DNA of the CDR3: TGTGCCAGCAGTTTTGCGGGAGGACGGGAGCAGTACTTC.

This clonotype was recorded many times. The chain joins TRBV11-3 to TRBJ2-1; 8 nucleotides align to TRBD2. Germline CDR1 reads SGHNT; CDR2 reads YENEEA. The CDR3 loop spans 15 amino acids. V shed 1 base and J 5 bases; nucleotides not matched to a gene: 4. The CDR3 bases are TGTGCCAGCAGCTTAGCGGGGGGGGTCCACAATGAGCAGTTCTTC. Residues: CASSLAGGVHNEQFF.

This chain links TRBV20-1 with TRBJ1-6; 8 bases match TRBD1. Per germline, CDR1 DFQATT and CDR2 SNEGSKA (reference sequence). Trimming took 6 bases from V and 14 from J; bases not matched to a gene: 6. The CDR3 spans 11 residues. The CDR3 nucleotides read TGCAGTGCGTGGACAGGGAGATCCCTCCACTTT. This encodes CSAWTGRSLHF.

This clonotype was recorded many times. The rearrangement links TRBV20-1 to TRBJ1-4; tentatively, D is TRBD1 (6 bases). Trimming cost V 6 bases and J 1 base, with 18 bases left between them. Germline lookup yields CDR1 DFQATT and CDR2 SNEGSKA (reference sequence). The CDR3 loop spans 16 amino acids. This CDR3 is CSAGGVGGRTNEKLFF. DNA for the CDR3: TGCAGTGCCGGAGGGGTTGGGGGCAGAACTAATGAAAAACTGTTTTTT.

In its sample, this clonotype was seen many times. DNA of the CDR3: TGTGCCAGCAGCCAAGATGGGACTAGCGCCTACGAGCAGTACTTC. Protein: CASSQDGTSAYEQYF. The J gene is TRBJ2-7, the V gene TRBV3-2; the D call of TRBD2 is as the table states it, not checked on the DNA. TRBV3-2 is deemed a pseudogene. The CDR3 covers 15 residues.

V is TRBV7-6 and J is TRBJ1-2, with 7 bases aligning to TRBD1. The CDR3 has 16 residues. CDR1 and CDR2 (germline): SGHVS, FNYEAQ. V trimming: 1 base; J trimming: 6 bases; junction bases outside the gene matches: 11. The CDR3 region is CASSLDQTGQGDGYTF. CDR3 in DNA: TGTGCCAGCAGCTTAGACCAGACAGGGCAAGGAGATGGCTACACCTTC.

The sample holds a few counts of this clonotype. The J gene is TRBJ2-2, the V gene TRBV3-1; D is uncertain. Trimming stripped 1 base from V and 3 bases from J, with 3 bases between. Germline loops: CDR1 LGHDT, CDR2 YNNKEL (reference sequence). The CDR3 loop spans 13 amino acids. This CDR3 reads CASSQGHTGELFF. For the CDR3, the DNA is TGTGCCAGCAGCCAAGGACACACCGGGGAGCTGTTTTTT. Variable domain in full (rest from reference TRBV3-1 and TRBJ2-2): DTAVSQTPKYLVTQMGNDKSIKCEQNLGHDTMYWYKQDSKKFLKIMFSYNNKELIINETVPNRFSPKSPDKAHLNLHINSLELGDSAVYFCASSQGHTGELFFGEGSRLTVL.

The chain links TRBV7-6 to TRBJ2-3; D is possibly TRBD1 (5 bases). The CDR3 runs to 14 residues. Germline V gives CDR1 SGHVS, CDR2 FNYEAQ. The germline V and J ends were trimmed by 4 bases and 5 bases, with 13 bases remaining between them. The DNA of the CDR3 is TGTGCCAGCAGCTCCCCTGGGGCTGGAGATACGCAGTATTTT. Translated: CASSSPGAGDTQYF. Full variable domain (outside the CDR3, taken from reference TRBV7-6 and TRBJ2-3): GAGVSQSPRYKVTKRGQDVALRCDPISGHVSLYWYRQALGQGPEFLTYFNYEAQQDKSGLPNDRFSAERPEGSISTLTIQRTEQRDSAMYRCASSSPGAGDTQYFGPGTRLTVL.